This TCR beta chain was observed in a study of beta chain features in type 1 diabetes (dated by TCRdb to the late 2010s). Background for the entire study: No differences in mean age, gender distribution, total cell number or subset yield were found between patients and healthy donors. A total of 90 million to 120 million sorted cells were examined across all samples, and a strong correlation was observed between cell number per subset and RNA yield. In the study, TCRB repertoires of sorted circulating CD4+ T cell subsets from recently diagnosed type 1 diabetes patients were compared with those of matched healthy donors. Regulatory and stem cell-like memory subsets were isolated from only 8 patients and roughly eight healthy donors, whereas naive and central memory subsets came from all 28 donors. Results and caveats for the whole study, not just this receptor: Fewer insertions and more nucleotide deletions at VDJ recombination sites were observed in patients with type 1 diabetes, implying thymic rearrangement abnormalities. In all four CD4+ subsets, TCRB CDR3 length was moderately but significantly shorter in type 1 diabetes patients. Shorter templates might have been favored by PCR, but patient and control samples were amplified and corrected together, so both groups would have been affected equally by any skew. Because small numbers of individuals were included in the HLA sub-analyses, any influence of HLA type on TCRB rearrangement was left unresolved. Naive, central memory and regulatory TCRB repertoires appeared more similar among patients than among healthy donors. Sequencing cDNA rather than genomic DNA could over-represent highly expressing activated cells, although activation and CD3 levels did not differ between groups.

On this clone: Its antigen is unknown. Base qualities were left out, and no much larger clone turns up one base away.

The entire amount of isolated RNA was reverse transcribed using the High Capacity cDNA Reverse Transcription Kit, so the sequenced TCRB transcripts were expressed ones. Naive, central memory and regulatory T cell samples underwent deep immunoSEQ sequencing, averaging about 3.57 million total reads per sample. Sorted cells were lysed in RLT buffer and RNA was extracted with DNase-treated RNeasy Micro or Mini kits, depending on cell number. Each cell subset was processed on its own to prevent cross-contamination, while patient and healthy donor samples were processed together. Using the immunoSEQ multiplex PCR, TCRB sequences were amplified from cDNA into 87-bp fragments spanning the CDR3 region. The amplicons were sequenced using the Illumina HiSeq platform. As for the original processing: PCR bias was corrected computationally using synthetic template baselines, and reads within Hamming distance 2 were collapsed, with unmergeable singletons discarded. Reads were aligned against IMGT so that V, D and J genes, CDR3 length and insertions or deletions at six rearrangement sites could be assigned. Clonotype counts were normalized to sorted cell number within each subset before computing true diversity and Gini coefficients with the tcR R package. The overlap coefficient, calculated on TCRB nucleotide sequences, was used to measure repertoire sharing. Out-of-frame TCRB sequences from naive cells were analyzed to stand in for the pre-selection repertoire. In TCRdb, the immuneACCESS table is reduced to in-frame sequences with V and J assigned. These tables do not hold every clone; where another copy was compared, an unresolved V gene accounts for under half, and the others remain unexplained. For V, J and clone size, that table is used; D and trimming come from the DNA. The sample table holds hundreds of thousands of clones, of which 15% to 20% were seen once. The ten largest clonotypes hold about 0.025% of the sample.

Each donor gave one peripheral blood draw, averaging roughly 0.11 L, which was collected into heparinised tubes. A BD FACSAria II and a panel including CD45RO, CCR7, CD25, CD127, CD95 and CD27 were used to sort naive, central memory, regulatory and stem cell-like memory CD4+ T cells. Every sorted population had a purity above 95%. PBMCs were isolated immediately by Lymphoprep density gradient centrifugation and stained directly without culture. So that batch effects would be minimized, each experiment stained and sorted samples in pairs, pairing one healthy donor with one patient. V is pruned by 7 bases and J by 1 base, leaving 3 bases of the junction without a gene match. CDR1 and CDR2, looked up from the germline V gene, are MDHEN and SYDVKM. Its CDR3 holds 16 amino acids, cysteine through phenylalanine. Kept here is only the CDR3 DNA, which spans 48 bases and is read in frame from base 1.

The source of this sequence is a woman younger than 35 in good health. The chain is assembled from TRBV28 and TRBJ2-1; 14 bases in the junction line up with TRBD2. Sequenced material: naive CD4+ T cells from blood. The cell subset or site label corresponds to: true naive CD4+ T cells. The encoded CDR3 is CASNRLAGGSYNEQFF. The DNA is as follows: TGTGCCAGCAATAGACTAGCGGGAGGGTCCTACAATGAGCAGTTCTTC. With the portions outside the CDR3 filled from the reference TRBV28 and TRBJ2-1 genes, the complete variable region becomes DVKVTQSSRYLVKRTGEKVFLECVQDMDHENMFWYRQDPGLGLRLIYFSYDVKMKEKGDIPEGYSVSREKKERFSLILESASTNQTSMYLCASNRLAGGSYNEQFFGPGTRLTVL.